Below, one T cell receptor beta chain is given with its context. It has no known antigen specificity. Nothing much larger sits one base from this clone, and base qualities are not available. CDR1 and CDR2 were assigned from the germline V gene as SGDLS and YYNGEE. The CDR3, from cysteine to phenylalanine, totals 18 residues. Only CDR3 DNA remains: 54 bases, in frame from the first base. The V end gives up 0 bases and the J end 0 bases, leaving 5 bases in the junction not matched to a gene. A second Seattle source provided samples from volunteer blood donors who had recovered from COVID-19. Each collaborating institution followed its own protocols to collect whole blood in K2EDTA tubes. Collaborator samples were shipped for TCRbeta analysis as frozen whole blood, isolated PBMCs, or DNA extracted from either sample type. The entry originates in a study of blood T cell repertoires in COVID-19 (dated by TCRdb to 2020 to 2021). Some background on the complete study: The collaborator samples originated in the United States, Italy and Spain and spanned the acute and convalescent phases of COVID-19. Deeply sampled blood TCRbeta repertoires from subjects exposed to, actively infected with, or recovered from COVID-19 were included in the dataset. HLA class I and class II types, where available, came from metadata supplied by the sample provider rather than from assay-based typing. Samples were obtained from the ongoing ImmuneRACE study (first 160 participants) and from some 1,300 subjects provided by 6 global collaborators. The material from the prospective study consisted of cDNA or gDNA derived from T cells, B-cell-depleted T cells, or PBMCs. The repertoires were released in a freely available public database intended as a resource for research on the immune response to SARS-CoV-2. A de-identified subject ID, COVID-19 status, age in years and sex were almost always included in the sample metadata.

TCRbeta CDR3 regions were amplified from genomic DNA using the immunoSEQ Assay, a bias-controlled multiplex PCR. From the authors' description of their analysis: The number of nucleated cells in each sample was estimated from the amplification of reference gene primers within the assay. To quantify the absolute abundance of each unique TCRbeta CDR3 rearrangement, sequence reads were collapsed and filtered. For each sample, productive Simpson clonality was calculated as the square root of Simpson's diversity index across productive rearrangements. The table was pulled from immuneACCESS by TCRdb, which kept in-frame rearrangements only. Such tables lose some clones; where checked, under half of the loss comes from unresolved V genes, and the rest has no known cause. For V, J and clone size, that table is used; D and trimming come from the DNA. The sample table contains about 300,000 clones; only one count was recorded for 87% of them. The ten largest clonotypes hold about 1.6% of the sample.

What the study reported, not specific to this receptor: The amount of clinical and demographic metadata varied by source and participant and was provided uncurated.

This TCR was sampled from a woman in her thirties or forties who had recovered from COVID-19. In this chain, TRBV9 is recombined with TRBJ2-6; TRBD1 lines up with 8 middle nucleotides. The specimen sequenced was peripheral blood. The DNA sequence is TGTGCCAGCAGCGTAGGGGACAGGCCCGGCTCTGGGGCCAACGTCCTGACTTTC. Its protein reads: CASSVGDRPGSGANVLTF.